The 27 T cell receptor beta chains in this list originate from one sample, sequenced in a study of cytomegalovirus exposure and HLA in healthy donors. Clones were sequenced by immunoSEQ multiplex PCR, and TCRdb holds only the in-frame ones, with some missing. The table lists about 220,000 clones, about 93% of them singletons. The specimen was PBMCs. These receptors were obtained from a woman aged 18-29 years in good health and CMV-seronegative.

The chain couples TRBV5-1 to TRBJ2-1, with TRBD2 matching 8 bases. Germline-derived CDR1 and CDR2 are SGHRS and YFSETQ. Trimming removed 2 bases from V and 6 bases from J; junction bases left unmatched: 10. There are 16 residues in the CDR3. The CDR3 nucleotides are TGCGCCAGCAGCTTCAATCCCCGGGAGGGCCTCAATGAGCAGTTCTTC. This codes for CASSFNPREGLNEQFF.

CDR3 DNA sequence: TGCAGCGTCGACAGTCTCCAAGAGACCCAGTACTTC. Translating gives CSVDSLQETQYF. V gene TRBV29-1 combines with J gene TRBJ2-5, with TRBD1 as a possible D gene (5 bases). The V end lost 6 bases, the J end lost 1 base, and 9 bases lay between the germline ends. Germline values: CDR1 SQVTM, CDR2 ANQGSEA. The CDR3 runs 12 residues. The full variable domain, in which reference TRBV29-1 and TRBJ2-5 provide the parts outside the CDR3, is SAVISQKPSRDICQRGTSLTIQCQVDSQVTMMFWYRQQPGQSLTLIATANQGSEATYESGFVIDKFPISRPNLTFSTLTVSNMSPEDSSIYLCSVDSLQETQYFGPGTRLLVL.

The CDR3 sequence: CASSLEFGPSDEQFF. Here the CDR3 DNA reads TGCGCCAGCAGCTTGGAGTTTGGTCCTTCGGATGAGCAGTTCTTC. The chain has TRBV5-1 and TRBJ2-1; D uncertain. Trimming removed 0 bases from V and 8 bases from J, with 15 bases in between. The germline V gene has CDR1 SGHRS and CDR2 YFSETQ. This CDR3 contains 15 residues. Based on the CDR3 plus reference TRBV5-1 and TRBJ2-1, the full variable domain is KAGVTQTPRYLIKTRGQQVTLSCSPISGHRSVSWYQQTPGQGLQFLFEYFSETQRNKGNFPGRFSGRQFSNSRSEMNVSTLELGDSALYLCASSLEFGPSDEQFFGPGTRLTVL.

The chain joins TRBV6-1 to TRBJ1-3; 8 bases line up with TRBD1. The J segment lost 5 bases and the V segment lost 4 bases, leaving 10 bases of the junction unmatched. The germline gives CDR1 MNHNS, CDR2 SASEGT. The length of the CDR3 is 16 residues. The CDR3 here is CASSAEIQGARNTIYF. Here the CDR3 DNA reads TGTGCCAGCAGTGCCGAGATCCAGGGGGCGAGAAACACCATATATTTT.

The chain combines TRBV4-1 with TRBJ1-2, with a tentative D call TRBD1 (5 bases). CDR1 is MGHRA, CDR2 YSYEKL, per germline. Trimming took off 1 base at V and 0 bases at J, with 18 bases between the two ends. CDR3 length equals 18 residues. The CDR3 protein is CASSQGRGGQGTNYGYTF. The CDR3 coding sequence is TGCGCCAGCAGCCAAGGAAGAGGTGGGCAGGGAACTAACTATGGCTACACCTTC.

The J gene is TRBJ2-4, the V gene TRBV5-6; TRBD1 agrees at 9 bases. Germline loops: CDR1 SGHDT, CDR2 YYEEEE. The CDR3 has 14 amino acids. The trim removed 2 bases at V and 8 bases at J, leaving 5 bases unmatched. CDR3 residues: CASSFGTGYDIQYF. The CDR3 nucleotides are TGTGCCAGCAGCTTCGGGACAGGGTATGACATTCAGTACTTC.

This chain links TRBV18 with TRBJ1-2, with 9 bases lining up with TRBD1. Germline V gives CDR1 KGHSH, CDR2 LQKENI. Unmatched junction bases numbered 12, after V lost 6 bases and J lost 4 bases. The CDR3 extends over 16 amino acids. The CDR3 is CASSPTQGAISYGYTF. The DNA for the CDR3 is TGTGCCAGCTCTCCCACACAGGGGGCCATTAGCTATGGCTACACCTTC.

This sequence joins TRBV10-2 and TRBJ2-5; D is possibly TRBD2 (5 bases). Germline V CDR1 and CDR2: WSHSY, SAAADI. The CDR3 spans 13 residues. V shed 7 bases and J shed 1 base, with 10 bases lying between them. The CDR3 loop is CASTKRSQETQYF. Written as DNA, the CDR3 is TGCGCCAGCACCAAGCGGTCCCAAGAGACCCAGTACTTC.

J is TRBJ2-1 and V is TRBV25-1, with TRBD1 matching over 10 bases. Germline lookup yields CDR1 MGHDK and CDR2 SYGVNS. CDR3 size: 14 residues. The V segment lost 4 bases and the J segment 6 bases; nucleotides outside the gene matches: 3. The CDR3 DNA reads TGTGCCAGCAGTGGACAGGGGGCGAGCAATGAGCAGTTCTTC. Its translation: CASSGQGASNEQFF.

V and J are TRBV28 and TRBJ1-5; D is possibly TRBD1 (6 bases). The V gene lost 7 bases and the J gene lost 7 bases, with 20 bases spanning the gap. CDR1 is MDHEN, CDR2 SYDVKM, per germline. The CDR3 consists of 15 residues. The CDR3 loop is CASIQGWGGGQPQHF. Here the CDR3 DNA reads TGTGCCAGCATCCAAGGGTGGGGGGGCGGACAGCCCCAGCATTTT.

V gene TRBV28 combines with J gene TRBJ2-1; no reliable D call. V was pared by 6 bases and J by 8 bases, with 17 bases between. CDR3 size: 14 residues. The germline CDR1 and CDR2 sequences are MDHEN and SYDVKM. The CDR3 loop is CASRHVYHADEQFF. The CDR3 nucleotides read TGTGCCAGCAGACATGTTTATCACGCGGATGAGCAGTTCTTC. Full variable domain (rest looked up from reference TRBV28 and TRBJ2-1): DVKVTQSSRYLVKRTGEKVFLECVQDMDHENMFWYRQDPGLGLRLIYFSYDVKMKEKGDIPEGYSVSREKKERFSLILESASTNQTSMYLCASRHVYHADEQFFGPGTRLTVL.

The chain recombines TRBV30 with TRBJ2-2; no clear D gene. CDR3 length equals 13 residues. Germline values: CDR1 GTSNPN, CDR2 SVGIG (reference sequence). V lost 7 bases to trimming and J lost 2 bases, with 11 bases between them. DNA for the CDR3: TGTGCCTTTCACAGAACAAACACCGGGGAGCTGTTTTTT. Translated, it gives CAFHRTNTGELFF.

The rearrangement joins TRBV7-9 to TRBJ2-7; 11 bases are a match to TRBD2. The V segment lost 5 bases and the J segment 2 bases; nucleotides outside the gene matches: 5. CDR1 is SEHNR, CDR2 FQNEAQ, per germline (reference sequence). The CDR3 sequence is 15 residues long. CDR3 sequence: CASSTGLAATYEQYF. CDR3 sequence (DNA): TGTGCCAGCAGCACGGGACTAGCGGCGACCTACGAGCAGTACTTC.

This clone was seen only once. The genes are TRBV27 and TRBJ2-7; 7 nucleotides agree with TRBD2. V lost 9 bases, J lost 3 bases, and 11 bases stayed unmatched. The CDR3 has 14 residues. Germline V gene sequence: CDR1 MNHEY, CDR2 SMNVEV (reference sequence). CDR3 coding DNA: TGTGCCAGTTCACTCACGGGGGGTGACTACGAGCAGTACTTC. Amino acids: CASSLTGGDYEQYF.

The chain uses TRBV5-1 and TRBJ1-1; D is possibly TRBD1 (5 bases). Trimming took off 4 bases at V and 0 bases at J, with 16 bases between the two ends. The CDR3 totals 16 residues. Germline CDR1 reads SGHRS; CDR2 reads YFSETQ. The CDR3 region is CASSLQPDSMNTEAFF. The CDR3, as DNA: TGCGCCAGCAGCCTGCAACCCGACAGCATGAACACTGAAGCTTTCTTT.

The chain carries TRBV29-1 and TRBJ1-5; tentative D call: TRBD1 (5 bases). Germline V CDR1 and CDR2: SQVTM, ANQGSEA. The V end was cut by 6 bases, the J end by 2 bases, with 8 bases between. This CDR3 region has 12 residues. The CDR3 sequence is CSVGQGNQPQHF. The DNA for the CDR3 is TGCAGCGTGGGGCAGGGCAATCAGCCCCAGCATTTT.

The chain combines TRBV7-9 with TRBJ1-3; 10 nucleotides line up with TRBD1. This CDR3 region has 17 residues. V trimming: 4 bases; J trimming: 0 bases; junction bases outside the gene matches: 6. Germline V gene data show CDR1 as SEHNR and CDR2 as FQNEAQ (reference sequence). The CDR3 loop reads CASSSRQGANSGNTIYF. CDR3 DNA sequence: TGTGCCAGCAGCTCCAGACAGGGGGCGAACTCTGGAAACACCATATATTTT. Complete variable domain (other parts from reference TRBV7-9 and TRBJ1-3): DTGVSQNPRHKITKRGQNVTFRCDPISEHNRLYWYRQTLGQGPEFLTYFQNEAQLEKSRLLSDRFSAERPKGSFSTLEIQRTEQGDSAMYLCASSSRQGANSGNTIYFGEGSWLTVV.

This chain uses TRBV11-2 with TRBJ2-5; no clear D gene. The CDR3 length is 12 residues. Trimming shortened V by 2 bases and J by 5 bases, and 6 bases separated the two germline ends. The germline V gene has CDR1 SGHAT and CDR2 FQNNGV. The CDR3 loop is CASSLISETQYF. The CDR3 DNA is TGTGCCAGCAGCTTAATATCGGAGACCCAGTACTTC.

This clone was seen more than once but under ten times. The chain joins TRBV11-2 to TRBJ2-2; TRBD2 agrees at 13 bases. This CDR3 comprises 15 residues. Germline V lookup: CDR1 SGHAT, CDR2 FQNNGV. The ends lost 2 bases at V and 7 bases at J; junction bases unmatched: 1. CDR3 bases: TGTGCCAGCAGCTTAACTAGCGGGAGGGGCGGGGAGCTGTTTTTT. This gives the protein CASSLTSGRGGELFF.

The chain employs TRBV2 and TRBJ2-1, with D possibly being TRBD1 (5 bases). Germline V gene sequence: CDR1 SNHLY, CDR2 FYNNEI. There are 14 residues in the CDR3. V lost 4 bases and J 5 bases, leaving 12 bases between the germline ends. The CDR3 region has the DNA TGTGCCAGCAGTGCGGAAGGGGTACACAATGAGCAGTTCTTC. Translating it yields CASSAEGVHNEQFF.

The gene calls are TRBV9 and TRBJ2-1; a weak D match, TRBD2 (5 bases). The CDR3 length is 15 residues. Germline V gene lookup returns CDR1 SGDLS and CDR2 YYNGEE. Trimming stripped 0 bases from V and 6 bases from J, with 13 bases between. The CDR3 bases are TGTGCCAGCAGCGTAGAGGGTGGGAGTAGCAATGAGCAGTTCTTC. This codes for CASSVEGGSSNEQFF.

CDR3 DNA sequence: TGTGCCAGCTCACCAGGAGACAGCGGGATTAGGGTCACAGATACGCAGTATTTT. Amino acids: CASSPGDSGIRVTDTQYF. The J gene is TRBJ2-3, the V gene TRBV18; 7 bases line up with TRBD2. The germline gives CDR1 KGHSH, CDR2 LQKENI. The CDR3 loop spans 18 amino acids. J gave up 2 bases and V 2 bases, and 13 bases lay outside the gene matches.

There are a few counts of this clone. V and J are TRBV7-9 and TRBJ1-2; 9 bases are shared with TRBD1. CDR1 and CDR2 (germline): SEHNR, FQNEAQ (reference sequence). V shed 1 base, J shed 5 bases, and the junction held 11 bases outside the gene matches. CDR3 length: 17 amino acids. The CDR3 nucleotides are TGTGCCAGCAGCTTAGAACAGGGGGCCCCCCCATCGTATGGCTACACCTTC. Translated, it gives CASSLEQGAPPSYGYTF.

Only one count was recorded for this clone. The chain employs TRBV7-9 and TRBJ1-1; no firm D call. The CDR3 loop spans 10 amino acids. V lost 2 bases and J lost 7, with 2 bases in between. Germline CDR1 SEHNR, CDR2 FQNEAQ (reference sequence). The CDR3 region has the DNA TGTGCCAGCAGCTTACATGAAGCTTTCTTT. Its translation: CASSLHEAFF.

This clone has more than one count but fewer than ten. This sequence joins TRBV5-1 and TRBJ2-1; TRBD2 matches at 7 bases. Germline V gene data show CDR1 as SGHRS and CDR2 as YFSETQ. The V segment lost 1 base and the J segment 6 bases; nucleotides outside the gene matches: 10. The CDR3 consists of 16 residues. CDR3 sequence (DNA): TGCGCCAGCAGCTTGTTGGTAGGGCTAGCGGTCAATGAGCAGTTCTTC. Protein sequence: CASSLLVGLAVNEQFF.

This rearrangement joins TRBV2 to TRBJ1-3, with D uncertain. Per germline, CDR1 SNHLY and CDR2 FYNNEI. V lost 6 bases and J lost 0, with 9 bases in between. This CDR3 contains 14 residues. The CDR3 protein is CASSPLGSGNTIYF. The CDR3 nucleotides read TGTGCCAGCAGCCCCCTAGGCTCTGGAAACACCATATATTTT.

The rearrangement uses TRBV27 and TRBJ2-7, with 10 bases lining up with TRBD2. Germline V gene sequence: CDR1 MNHEY, CDR2 SMNVEV (reference sequence). Trimming cost V 4 bases and J 6 bases; bases outside gene matches: 9. CDR3 length: 15 residues. For the CDR3, the DNA is TGTGCCAGCAGTTCGGGACTAGCGCACCACTCCGAGCAGTACTTC. Translated: CASSSGLAHHSEQYF.